Each of the 18 T cell receptor beta chains below was sequenced from the same sample in a study of shared clonotypes between healthy human individuals. Only in-frame clones appear in the TCRdb table, and some are missing; sequencing was by immunoSEQ multiplex PCR. The data show about 450,000 clones, 75% to 85% seen once. The sample comprised PBMCs. These receptors were obtained from a middle-aged woman in good health. Some clones in this sample may be carry-over from other donors' samples.

In this sample, this clone turned up once. The chain has TRBV5-4 and TRBJ2-1; 9 bases are a match to TRBD2. CDR3 length equals 15 residues. Losses at the gene ends were 0 bases for V and 9 bases for J; bases not matched to a gene: 7. Germline V gene lookup returns CDR1 SGHNT and CDR2 YYREEE (reference sequence). The CDR3 spells CASSLVAGGQGEQFF. CDR3 nucleotides: TGTGCCAGCAGCTTGGTGGCGGGGGGGCAGGGTGAGCAGTTCTTC.

The J gene is TRBJ2-1, the V gene TRBV7-9, with TRBD2 matching 9 bases. J lost 9 bases, V lost 4 bases, and 13 bases had no gene match. Germline loops: CDR1 SEHNR, CDR2 FQNEAQ (reference sequence). The CDR3 contains 16 residues. The CDR3 loop is CASSSLVLAGEGEQFF. The CDR3 coding sequence is TGTGCCAGCAGCTCCCTAGTGTTAGCGGGGGAGGGTGAGCAGTTCTTC.

The chain employs TRBV9 and TRBJ2-5; TRBD1 matches at 8 bases. CDR1 and CDR2 from the germline V gene are SGDLS and YYNGEE. The V gene end was trimmed by 0 bases and the J gene end by 4 bases; junction bases not matched to a gene: 5. The CDR3 has 15 residues. CDR3 DNA sequence: TGTGCCAGCAGCGTAGCAACAGGGGGGTCAGAGACCCAGTACTTC. It yields the protein CASSVATGGSETQYF.

In this sample, this clone turned up a few times. J is TRBJ1-6 and V is TRBV4-2, with a weak D call TRBD1 (6 bases). Germline V gene sequence: CDR1 LGHNA, CDR2 YNFKEQ. This CDR3 contains 16 residues. Deletions cut 0 bases from V and 9 bases from J, with 15 bases between. CDR3 sequence reads: CASSQEEGGPASPLHF. CDR3 bases: TGTGCCAGCAGCCAAGAGGAGGGGGGGCCCGCTTCACCCCTCCACTTT.

V is TRBV5-4 and J is TRBJ2-7, with 9 bases lining up with TRBD1. The CDR3 spans 14 residues. CDR1 SGHNT and CDR2 YYREEE come from the germline V gene (reference sequence). V lost 4 bases to trimming and J lost 4 bases; unmatched junction nucleotides: 6. The CDR3 loop is CASSRRDRVYEQYF. The CDR3 bases are TGTGCCAGCAGCCGTCGGGACAGGGTTTACGAGCAGTACTTC.

The chain combines TRBV6-1 with TRBJ1-2; tentatively, D is TRBD1 (6 bases). Between the trimmed V and J ends, which lost 6 bases and 9 bases, there was a span of 14 bases. This CDR3 spans 12 amino acids. Looked up from germline, CDR1 is MNHNS and CDR2 is SASEGT. DNA of the CDR3: TGTGCCAGCAGGGAGACACAGGGTAGCTACACCTTC. It yields the protein CASRETQGSYTF.

V is TRBV7-9 and J is TRBJ2-3, with 7 bases fitting TRBD1. Germline V gene sequence: CDR1 SEHNR, CDR2 FQNEAQ (reference sequence). CDR3 length equals 15 residues. V lost 5 bases and J lost 0; bases outside the gene matches: 5. The CDR3, as DNA: TGTGCCAGCAGCCTCGGGACAGACAGCACAGATACGCAGTATTTT. This translates into CASSLGTDSTDTQYF.

The V gene is TRBV11-2, the J gene TRBJ2-3, with D uncertain. V lost 3 bases to trimming and J lost 5 bases, with 6 bases between them. Germline values: CDR1 SGHAT, CDR2 FQNNGV. The CDR3 is 12 residues long. In nucleotides, the CDR3 is TGTGCCAGCAGCTTTGGTCAAGATACGCAGTATTTT. Translation: CASSFGQDTQYF.

The V gene is TRBV2, the J gene TRBJ2-7, with 13 bases identical to TRBD2. Germline loops: CDR1 SNHLY, CDR2 FYNNEI. V shed 6 bases and J 3 bases; nucleotides not matched to a gene: 2. CDR3 length equals 14 residues. The CDR3 protein is CASRGLAGYYEQYF. CDR3 DNA: TGTGCCAGCAGGGGACTAGCGGGGTACTACGAGCAGTACTTC.

The V gene is TRBV6-1, the J gene TRBJ1-2; TRBD1 agrees at 10 bases. The length of the CDR3 is 13 residues. The V and J ends lost 6 bases and 8 bases, in that order; junction bases with no gene match: 6. Germline V gene sequence: CDR1 MNHNS, CDR2 SASEGT. The CDR3 bases are TGTGCCAGCAGCCGGGACAGGGGTGAGGGCTACACCTTC. Its translation: CASSRDRGEGYTF.

This clone was seen a single time. The chain carries TRBV27 and TRBJ1-2; the D gene is possibly TRBD1 (5 bases). The ends were cut back, 3 bases at V and 8 bases at J, with 19 bases in the middle. The germline CDR1 and CDR2 sequences are MNHEY and SMNVEV (reference sequence). The CDR3 is made up of 15 amino acids. CDR3 DNA sequence: TGTGCCAGCAGTTTGGCCGGTGGGACCTCTCGAGGCTACACCTTC. It is translated as CASSLAGGTSRGYTF.

The rearrangement joins TRBV28 to TRBJ1-4; D not resolved. Trimming pared 1 base from V and 0 bases from J, leaving 12 bases between. Germline V gives CDR1 MDHEN, CDR2 SYDVKM. The CDR3 consists of 17 residues. CDR3: CASSLSSGSPTNEKLFF. CDR3 coding DNA: TGTGCCAGCAGTTTATCCTCAGGCAGCCCAACTAATGAAAAACTGTTTTTT.

The chain joins TRBV2 to TRBJ1-1; 8 positions match TRBD1. CDR1 is SNHLY and CDR2 is FYNNEI in the germline V gene. Germline trimming cut 3 bases from V and 7 bases from J; bases unmatched to any gene: 7. The CDR3 extends over 14 amino acids. The CDR3 loop reads CASSEAGGAIEAFF. In DNA form, the CDR3 reads TGTGCCAGCAGTGAGGCAGGGGGCGCGATTGAAGCTTTCTTT.

J is TRBJ2-5 and V is TRBV4-2, with D unresolved. The germline CDR1 and CDR2 sequences are LGHNA and YNFKEQ. The CDR3 consists of 14 residues. V was shortened by 0 bases and J by 2 bases, with 7 bases between the two germline ends. CDR3 in DNA: TGTGCCAGCAGCCAAGATGTTAGGCAAGAGACCCAGTACTTC. Translating gives CASSQDVRQETQYF.

The chain links TRBV2 to TRBJ1-2; the D gene is possibly TRBD1 (5 bases). This CDR3 contains 14 residues. From germline, CDR1 is SNHLY and CDR2 FYNNEI. The V end was cut by 6 bases, the J end by 12 bases, with 23 bases between. CDR3 nucleotides: TGTGCCAGCAGAATACGGGACGCACTTGTGGTAGACACCTTC. This translates into CASRIRDALVVDTF. Full variable domain (rest looked up from reference TRBV2 and TRBJ1-2): EPEVTQTPSHQVTQMGQEVILRCVPISNHLYFYWYRQILGQKVEFLVSFYNNEISEKSEIFDDQFSVERPDGSNFTLKIRSTKLEDSAMYFCASRIRDALVVDTFGSGTRLTVV.

The chain joins TRBV19 to TRBJ1-1; the D is unclear. V was shortened by 8 bases and J by 0 bases, with 7 bases between the two germline ends. The CDR3 sequence is 12 residues long. Germline V gives CDR1 LNHDA, CDR2 SQIVND (reference sequence). CDR3 bases: TGTGCCAGTGGTAGCGTGAACACTGAAGCTTTCTTT. Translated, it gives CASGSVNTEAFF.

The chain is built from TRBV7-2 and TRBJ1-1, with no clear D. CDR3 size: 14 residues. CDR1 and CDR2 from the germline V gene are SGHTA and FQGNSA. Trimming took 6 bases from V and 1 from J, leaving 12 bases between them. CDR3 loop: CASSPGRSNTEAFF. The DNA of the CDR3 is TGTGCCAGCAGTCCGGGCAGATCGAACACTGAAGCTTTCTTT.

A single count supports this clone. The chain recombines TRBV7-2 with TRBJ1-5, with D tentatively TRBD1 (6 bases). V was shortened by 5 bases and J by 7 bases, with 15 bases between the two germline ends. Germline lookup yields CDR1 SGHTA and CDR2 FQGNSA. The CDR3 length is 14 residues. CDR3 nucleotide sequence: TGTGCCAGCAGCACCCGGACAGACGGGCAGCCCCAGCATTTT. Encoded protein: CASSTRTDGQPQHF.